The source of this TCR beta chain is a study of identical twins. This clonotype came up many times. Its target is not known. V gave up 4 bases and J gave up 2 bases; unmatched junction bases: 5. Germline values: CDR1 KGHDR, CDR2 SFDVKD. The CDR3 runs 16 residues. A template switching step contributed a universal primer site, while unique molecular identifiers were present in the cDNA. TCRdb passed the 5' RACE reads through MiXCR, listing each CDR3 protein once. The sample consists of hundreds of thousands of distinct CDR3 sequences, 5.5% to 6.5% of them appearing once. Study-level findings and limits: Twin-shared out-of-frame alpha sequences showed excess low generation probability. For out-of-frame beta sequences, excess twin sharing was weaker.

The sequence derives from a man aged 18 to 29 in good health. This chain connects TRBV24-1 to TRBJ1-5, with TRBD1 matching over 9 bases. Sequencing input: naive T cells sorted from blood. The CDR3 DNA is TGTGCCACCAGTGACCGTACAGGGGGCGGCAATCAGCCCCAGCATTTT. This encodes CATSDRTGGGNQPQHF.